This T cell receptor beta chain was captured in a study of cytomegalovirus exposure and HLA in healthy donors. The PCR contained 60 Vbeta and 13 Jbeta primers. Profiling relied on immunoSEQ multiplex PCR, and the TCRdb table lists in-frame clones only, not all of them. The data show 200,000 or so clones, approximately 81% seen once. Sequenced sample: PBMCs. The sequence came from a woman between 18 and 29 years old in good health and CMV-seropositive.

CDR3 amino acids: CASSTGAATNEKLFF. Written as DNA, the CDR3 is TGTGCCAGCAGCACCGGAGCTGCAACTAATGAAAAACTGTTTTTT. The V gene is TRBV11-2, the J gene TRBJ1-4; D remains unclear. The CDR3 covers 15 residues. Germline lookup yields CDR1 SGHAT and CDR2 FQNNGV. Trimming left V 5 bases short and J 0 bases short, with 10 bases between.